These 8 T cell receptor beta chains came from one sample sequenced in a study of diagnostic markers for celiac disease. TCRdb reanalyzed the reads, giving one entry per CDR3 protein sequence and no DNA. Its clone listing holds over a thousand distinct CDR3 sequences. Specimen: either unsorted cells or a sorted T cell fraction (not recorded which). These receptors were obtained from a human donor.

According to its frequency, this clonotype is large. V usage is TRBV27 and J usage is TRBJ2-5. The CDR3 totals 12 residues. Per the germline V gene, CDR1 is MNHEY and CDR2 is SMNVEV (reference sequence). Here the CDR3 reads CASTGRKETQYF.

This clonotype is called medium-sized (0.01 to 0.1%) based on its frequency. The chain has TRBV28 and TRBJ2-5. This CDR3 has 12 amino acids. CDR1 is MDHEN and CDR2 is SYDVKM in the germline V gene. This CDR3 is CASRRKQETQYF.

CDR3 protein: CASSSDRAGSGNTIYF. The chain joins TRBV5-1 to TRBJ1-3; the D gene TCRdb calls, TRBD1, cannot be checked with no DNA. Germline V lookup: CDR1 SGHRS, CDR2 YFSETQ. This CDR3 spans 16 amino acids.

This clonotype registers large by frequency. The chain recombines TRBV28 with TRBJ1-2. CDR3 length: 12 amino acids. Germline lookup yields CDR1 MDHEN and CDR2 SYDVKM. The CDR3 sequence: CASSKGPYGYTF.

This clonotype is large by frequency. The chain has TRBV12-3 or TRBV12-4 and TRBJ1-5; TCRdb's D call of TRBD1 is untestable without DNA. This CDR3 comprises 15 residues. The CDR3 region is CASRTGSQGNQPQHF.

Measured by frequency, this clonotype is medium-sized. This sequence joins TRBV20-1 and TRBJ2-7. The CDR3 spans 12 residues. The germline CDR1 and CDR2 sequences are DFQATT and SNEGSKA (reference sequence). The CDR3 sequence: CSAGPDTYEQYF.

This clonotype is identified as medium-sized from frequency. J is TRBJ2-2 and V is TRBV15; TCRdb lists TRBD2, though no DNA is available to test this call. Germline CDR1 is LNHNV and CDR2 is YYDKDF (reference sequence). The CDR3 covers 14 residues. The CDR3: CATSGMLGAGELFF.

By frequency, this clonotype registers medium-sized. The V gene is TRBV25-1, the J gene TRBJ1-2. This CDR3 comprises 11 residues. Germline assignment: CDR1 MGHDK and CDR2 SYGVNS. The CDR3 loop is CASSLGGGYTF.